Listed below are T cell receptor beta chains from one sample, sequenced in a study of a mutant IDH1 vaccine in newly diagnosed glioma. No antigens are known for them. TCRdb's table, derived via immunoSEQ multiplex PCR, lists solely in-frame clones and lacks some. Of roughly 34,000 clones listed, approximately 50% are singletons. The source was PBMCs, collected from a glioma patient whose treatment included an IDH1 peptide vaccine. All receptors derive from a woman aged 18-29 years with glioma. CDR3s include the opening cysteine and the closing phenylalanine or tryptophan. A D gene is named only where the DNA matches it firmly. Only part of the rows carry a size: once, few, many, or a class if the clone is expanded.

V gene	CDR3 length	D gene	J gene	clone size	CDR3 protein	CDR3 DNA
TRBV6-5	15	.	TRBJ1-2	.	CASSYSLQGVYGYTF	TGTGCCAGCAGTTACTCGTTACAGGGTGTCTATGGCTACACCTTC
TRBV11-2	14	TRBD1	TRBJ2-7	.	CASSSNRQGDEQYF	TGTGCCAGCAGCTCGAACCGACAGGGTGACGAGCAGTACTTC
TRBV5-5	13	.	TRBJ1-1	few	CASSLGPGTEAFF	TGTGCCAGCAGCCTCGGGCCGGGAACTGAAGCTTTCTTT
TRBV7-9	12	.	TRBJ2-3	.	CASSSSTDTQYF	TGTGCCAGCAGCTCCAGCACAGATACGCAGTATTTT
TRBV7-7	16	.	TRBJ2-1	few	CASSLYPGSSYNEQFF	TGTGCTAGCAGCTTATATCCGGGAAGCTCCTACAATGAGCAGTTCTTC
TRBV10-3	16	.	TRBJ1-3	few	CAIRKPQGSSGNTIYF	TGTGCCATCAGGAAACCACAGGGAAGCTCTGGAAACACCATATATTTT
TRBV18	15	TRBD1	TRBJ1-1	few	CASSQPGQPNTEAFF	TGTGCCAGCTCACAACCGGGACAGCCCAACACTGAAGCTTTCTTT
TRBV6-5	14	TRBD1	TRBJ2-3	few	CASSYDRETDTQYF	TGTGCCAGCAGTTATGACAGGGAGACAGATACGCAGTATTTT
TRBV7-9	15	TRBD1	TRBJ1-1	few	CASTLTGRGNTEAFF	TGTGCCAGCACCCTGACAGGGCGAGGGAACACTGAAGCTTTCTTT
TRBV27	14	.	TRBJ2-7	.	CASIPRLASYEQYF	TGTGCCAGCATCCCCCGCCTTGCTTCCTACGAGCAGTACTTC
TRBV6-1	14	TRBD1	TRBJ1-1	.	CASSANRGEVSAFF	TGTGCCAGCAGTGCCAACAGGGGTGAAGTTTCGGCTTTCTTT
TRBV7-2	14	.	TRBJ2-1	.	CASSVSVGYNEQFF	TGTGCCAGCAGCGTTTCTGTCGGCTACAATGAGCAGTTCTTC
TRBV2	14	.	TRBJ1-1	few	CASRANRVNTEAFF	TGTGCCAGCAGGGCTAACAGGGTCAACACTGAAGCTTTCTTT
TRBV7-2	12	.	TRBJ1-4	.	CASSSINEKLFF	TGTGCCAGCAGCTCCATTAATGAAAAACTGTTTTTT
TRBV7-2	14	TRBD1	TRBJ1-6	.	CASSQGQIVSPLHF	TGTGCCAGCAGCCAGGGACAGATTGTCTCACCCCTCCACTTT
TRBV19	13	TRBD1	TRBJ2-7	few	CASSPTGENEQYF	TGTGCCAGTAGTCCGACAGGGGAGAACGAGCAGTACTTC
TRBV7-2	15	.	TRBJ1-1	.	CASSYSPGVNTEAFF	TGTGCCAGCAGCTATAGCCCGGGAGTGAACACTGAAGCTTTCTTT
TRBV18	14	TRBD1	TRBJ2-2	few	CASSQTGITGELFF	TGTGCCAGCTCACAGACAGGGATCACCGGGGAGCTGTTTTTT
TRBV4-1	15	TRBD1	TRBJ2-7	.	CASSQTTGLPYEQYF	TGCGCCAGCAGCCAAACGACAGGGCTACCCTACGAGCAGTACTTC
TRBV11-2	16	.	TRBJ1-4	.	CASSSEWTGLGEKLFF	TGTGCCAGCAGCTCGGAATGGACGGGACTCGGTGAAAAACTGTTTTTT
TRBV6-5	15	.	TRBJ1-5	.	CASSMTGTLNQPQHF	TGTGCCAGCAGTATGACGGGAACCCTCAATCAGCCCCAGCATTTT
TRBV28	11	TRBD1	TRBJ1-2	.	CASSRTGGSTF	TGTGCCAGCAGTCGTACAGGGGGCTCTACCTTC
TRBV6-1	14	TRBD2	TRBJ2-2	.	CASLVWGGTGELFF	TGTGCCAGCCTCGTGTGGGGGGGGACCGGGGAGCTGTTTTTT
TRBV6-5	12	.	TRBJ2-7	.	CAAMGGGNEQYF	TGTGCCGCCATGGGAGGGGGGAACGAGCAGTACTTC
TRBV7-6	16	.	TRBJ1-2	.	CASSPAPESRTYGYTF	TGTGCCAGCAGCCCTGCCCCTGAATCTCGAACCTATGGCTACACCTTC
TRBV5-4	14	.	TRBJ1-4	.	CASSLWGVNEKLFF	TGTGCCAGCAGCTTATGGGGTGTTAATGAAAAACTGTTTTTT
TRBV7-7	15	.	TRBJ2-5	once	CASSLARTDQETQYF	TGTGCTAGCAGCTTAGCCCGGACAGACCAAGAGACCCAGTACTTC
TRBV6-5	14	.	TRBJ2-4	.	CASTEKTGKNIQYF	TGTGCCAGCACTGAAAAAACAGGTAAAAACATTCAGTACTTC
TRBV27	15	.	TRBJ1-5	.	CASRPTTGSNQPQHF	TGTGCCAGCAGGCCTACGACAGGTAGCAATCAGCCCCAGCATTTT
TRBV29-1	14	TRBD2	TRBJ2-1	.	CSVETSGNVGEQFF	TGCAGCGTTGAGACTAGCGGGAACGTTGGTGAGCAGTTCTTC
TRBV14	13	TRBD1	TRBJ2-7	.	CASRGTGDYEQYF	TGTGCCAGCAGAGGGACAGGGGACTACGAGCAGTACTTC
TRBV11-2	17	.	TRBJ1-1	few	CASSSRGPGRMNTEAFF	TGTGCCAGCAGCTCTAGGGGTCCGGGGAGGATGAACACTGAAGCTTTCTTT
TRBV7-8	16	TRBD2	TRBJ2-7	.	CASSLRLAGDSYEQYF	TGTGCCAGCAGCTTAAGACTAGCGGGGGACTCCTACGAGCAGTACTTC